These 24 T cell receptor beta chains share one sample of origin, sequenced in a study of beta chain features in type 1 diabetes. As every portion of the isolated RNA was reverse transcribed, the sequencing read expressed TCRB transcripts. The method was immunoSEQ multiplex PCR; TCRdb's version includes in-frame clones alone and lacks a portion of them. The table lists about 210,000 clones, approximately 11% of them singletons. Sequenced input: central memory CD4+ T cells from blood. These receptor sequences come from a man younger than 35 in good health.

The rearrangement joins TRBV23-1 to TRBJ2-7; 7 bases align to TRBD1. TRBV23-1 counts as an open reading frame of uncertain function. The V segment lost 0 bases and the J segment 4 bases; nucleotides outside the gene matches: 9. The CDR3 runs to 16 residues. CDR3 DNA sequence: TGCGCCAGCAGTCAATCAGGGGGCAAAGGGAGATACGAGCAGTACTTC. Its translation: CASSQSGGKGRYEQYF.

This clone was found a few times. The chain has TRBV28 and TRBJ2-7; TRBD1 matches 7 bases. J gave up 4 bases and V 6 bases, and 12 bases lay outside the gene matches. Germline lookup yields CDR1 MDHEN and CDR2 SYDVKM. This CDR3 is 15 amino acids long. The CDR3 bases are TGTGCCAGCAGCCCCTCGAAAAGGGGGCTTTACGAGCAGTACTTC. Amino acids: CASSPSKRGLYEQYF.

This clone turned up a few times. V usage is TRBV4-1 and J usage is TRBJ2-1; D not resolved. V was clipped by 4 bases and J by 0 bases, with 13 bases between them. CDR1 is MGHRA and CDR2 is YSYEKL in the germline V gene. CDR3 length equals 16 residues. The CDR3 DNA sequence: TGCGCCAGCAGCCCCGTCCTCTCGGGCTCCTACAATGAGCAGTTCTTC. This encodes CASSPVLSGSYNEQFF.

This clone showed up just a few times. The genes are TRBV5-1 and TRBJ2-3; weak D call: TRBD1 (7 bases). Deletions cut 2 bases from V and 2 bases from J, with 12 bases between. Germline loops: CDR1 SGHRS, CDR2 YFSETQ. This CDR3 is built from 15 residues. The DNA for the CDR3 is TGCGCCAGCAGCTTCGCAGGGGGGATCACAGATACGCAGTATTTT. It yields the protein CASSFAGGITDTQYF.

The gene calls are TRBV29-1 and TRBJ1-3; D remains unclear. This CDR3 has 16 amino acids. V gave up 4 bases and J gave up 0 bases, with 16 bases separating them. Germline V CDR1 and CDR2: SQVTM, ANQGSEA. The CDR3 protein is CSVVVAVLSSGNTIYF. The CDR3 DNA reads TGCAGCGTTGTAGTGGCGGTTCTTTCCTCTGGAAACACCATATATTTT.

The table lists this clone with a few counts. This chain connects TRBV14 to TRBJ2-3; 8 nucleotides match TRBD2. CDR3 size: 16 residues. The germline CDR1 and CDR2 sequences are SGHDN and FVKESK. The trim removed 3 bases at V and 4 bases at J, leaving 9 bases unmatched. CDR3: CASSQVAGTQADTQYF. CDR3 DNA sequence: TGTGCCAGCAGCCAGGTAGCGGGAACTCAAGCAGATACGCAGTATTTT.

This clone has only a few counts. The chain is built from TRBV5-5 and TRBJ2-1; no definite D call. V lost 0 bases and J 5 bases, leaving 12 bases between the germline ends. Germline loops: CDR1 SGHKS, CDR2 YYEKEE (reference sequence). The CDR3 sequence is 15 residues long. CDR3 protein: CASSLDLGHHNEQFF. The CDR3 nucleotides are TGTGCCAGCAGCTTGGATCTAGGGCATCACAATGAGCAGTTCTTC. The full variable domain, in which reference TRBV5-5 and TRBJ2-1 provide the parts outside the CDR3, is DAGVTQSPTHLIKTRGQQVTLRCSPISGHKSVSWYQQVLGQGPQFIFQYYEKEERGRGNFPDRFSARQFPNYSSELNVNALLLGDSALYLCASSLDLGHHNEQFFGPGTRLTVL.

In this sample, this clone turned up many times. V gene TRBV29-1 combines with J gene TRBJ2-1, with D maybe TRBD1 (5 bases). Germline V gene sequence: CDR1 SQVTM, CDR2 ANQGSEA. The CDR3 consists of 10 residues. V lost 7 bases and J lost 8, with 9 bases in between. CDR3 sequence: CSGGSDEQFF. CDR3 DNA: TGCAGCGGGGGCAGCGATGAGCAGTTCTTC.

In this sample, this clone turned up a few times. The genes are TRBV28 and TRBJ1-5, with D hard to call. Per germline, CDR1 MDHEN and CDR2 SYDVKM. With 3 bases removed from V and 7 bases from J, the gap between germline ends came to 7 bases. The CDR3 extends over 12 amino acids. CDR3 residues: CASSFHGQPQHF. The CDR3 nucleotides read TGTGCCAGCAGTTTTCACGGGCAGCCCCAGCATTTT.

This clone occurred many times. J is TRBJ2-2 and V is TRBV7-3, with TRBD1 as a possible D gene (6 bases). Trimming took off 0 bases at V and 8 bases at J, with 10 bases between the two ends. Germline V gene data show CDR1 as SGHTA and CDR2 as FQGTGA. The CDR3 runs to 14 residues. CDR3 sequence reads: CASSLTPGAGELFF. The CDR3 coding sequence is TGTGCCAGCAGCTTAACTCCAGGGGCTGGGGAGCTGTTTTTT.

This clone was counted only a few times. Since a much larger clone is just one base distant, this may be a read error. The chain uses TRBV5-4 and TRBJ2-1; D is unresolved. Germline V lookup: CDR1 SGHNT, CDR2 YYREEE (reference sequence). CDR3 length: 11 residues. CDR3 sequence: CASSFYHEQFF. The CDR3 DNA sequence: TGTGCCAGCAGCTTCTACCATGAGCAGTTCTTC. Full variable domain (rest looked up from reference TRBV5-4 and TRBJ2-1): ETGVTQSPTHLIKTRGQQVTLRCSSQSGHNTVSWYQQALGQGPQFIFQYYREEENGRGNFPPRFSGLQFPNYSSELNVNALELDDSALYLCASSFYHEQFFGPGTRLTVL.

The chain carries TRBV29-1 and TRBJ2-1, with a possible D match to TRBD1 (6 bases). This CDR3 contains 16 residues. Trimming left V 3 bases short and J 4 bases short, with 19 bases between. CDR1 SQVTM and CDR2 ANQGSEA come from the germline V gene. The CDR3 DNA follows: TGCAGCGTTGAGATAAGAAAAACAGGGAGTTACAATGAGCAGTTCTTC. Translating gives CSVEIRKTGSYNEQFF.

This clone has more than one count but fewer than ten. The CDR3 loop reads CATSSEPGRYNEKLFF. Written as DNA, the CDR3 is TGTGCCACCAGCAGTGAACCGGGACGGTATAATGAAAAACTGTTTTTT. This chain joins TRBV15 and TRBJ1-4; TRBD1 might be the D (5 bases). V lost 3 bases and J lost 4, with 15 bases in between. Germline CDR1 and CDR2: LNHNV and YYDKDF (reference sequence). The CDR3 has 16 residues.

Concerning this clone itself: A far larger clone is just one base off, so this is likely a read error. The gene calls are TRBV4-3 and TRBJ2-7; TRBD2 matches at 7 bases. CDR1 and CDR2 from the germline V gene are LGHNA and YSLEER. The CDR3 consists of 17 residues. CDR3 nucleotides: TGCTCCAGCAGCCAAGATAGGCTAGCGGACCTCTCCTACGAGCAGTACTTC. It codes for CSSSQDRLADLSYEQYF.

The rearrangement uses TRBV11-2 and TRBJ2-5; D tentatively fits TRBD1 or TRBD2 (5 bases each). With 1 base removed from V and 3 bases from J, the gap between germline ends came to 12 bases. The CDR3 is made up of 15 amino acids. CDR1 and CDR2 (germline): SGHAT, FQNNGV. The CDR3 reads CASSLGGDPKETQYF. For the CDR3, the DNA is TGTGCCAGCAGCTTAGGAGGGGACCCGAAAGAGACCCAGTACTTC. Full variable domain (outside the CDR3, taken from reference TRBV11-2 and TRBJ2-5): EAGVAQSPRYKIIEKRQSVAFWCNPISGHATLYWYQQILGQGPKLLIQFQNNGVVDDSQLPKDRFSAERLKGVDSTLKIQPAKLEDSAVYLCASSLGGDPKETQYFGPGTRLLVL.

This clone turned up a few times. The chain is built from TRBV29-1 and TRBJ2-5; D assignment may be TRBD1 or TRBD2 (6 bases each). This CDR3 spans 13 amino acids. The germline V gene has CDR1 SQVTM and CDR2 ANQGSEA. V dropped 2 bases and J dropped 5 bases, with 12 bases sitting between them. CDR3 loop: CSVEWGAPETQYF. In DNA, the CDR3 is TGCAGCGTTGAATGGGGGGCCCCCGAGACCCAGTACTTC.

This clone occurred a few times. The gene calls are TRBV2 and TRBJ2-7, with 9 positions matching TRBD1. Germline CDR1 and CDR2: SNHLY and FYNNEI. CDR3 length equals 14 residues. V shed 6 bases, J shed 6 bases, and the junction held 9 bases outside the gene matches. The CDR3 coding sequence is TGTGCCAGCAGCACGGGACAGGGCGACCCCGAGCAGTACTTC. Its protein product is CASSTGQGDPEQYF.

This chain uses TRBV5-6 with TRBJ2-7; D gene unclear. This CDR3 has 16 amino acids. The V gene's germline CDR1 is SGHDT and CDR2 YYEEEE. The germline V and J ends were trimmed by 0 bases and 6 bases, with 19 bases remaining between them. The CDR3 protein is CASSLAVQRTTLEQYF. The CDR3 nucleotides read TGTGCCAGCAGCTTGGCCGTCCAGCGAACTACCCTCGAGCAGTACTTC.

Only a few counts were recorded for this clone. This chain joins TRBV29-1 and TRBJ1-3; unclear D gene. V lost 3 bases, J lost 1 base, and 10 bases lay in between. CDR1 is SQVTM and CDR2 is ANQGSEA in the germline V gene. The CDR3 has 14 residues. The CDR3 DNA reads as TGCAGCGTTGACCCATTTAGTTCTGGAAACACCATATATTTT. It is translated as CSVDPFSSGNTIYF. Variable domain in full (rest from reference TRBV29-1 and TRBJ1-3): SAVISQKPSRDICQRGTSLTIQCQVDSQVTMMFWYRQQPGQSLTLIATANQGSEATYESGFVIDKFPISRPNLTFSTLTVSNMSPEDSSIYLCSVDPFSSGNTIYFGEGSWLTVV.

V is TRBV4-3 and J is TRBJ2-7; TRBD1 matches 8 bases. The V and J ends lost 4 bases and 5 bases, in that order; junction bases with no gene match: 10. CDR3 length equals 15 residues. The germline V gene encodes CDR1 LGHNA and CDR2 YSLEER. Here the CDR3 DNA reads TGCGCCAGCAGCCCTATTGTGGGACAGGCCCACGAGCAGTACTTC. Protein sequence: CASSPIVGQAHEQYF.

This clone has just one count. As DNA, the CDR3 is TGTGCCAGCAGCCGGGGACAGTGGGGAGGACCCCAGCATTTT. This encodes CASSRGQWGGPQHF. This chain links TRBV27 with TRBJ1-5; 7 nucleotides match TRBD1. Germline CDR1 MNHEY, CDR2 SMNVEV (reference sequence). After removal of 6 bases from V and 10 bases from J, the junction contained 12 bases not matched to a gene. This CDR3 region has 14 residues.

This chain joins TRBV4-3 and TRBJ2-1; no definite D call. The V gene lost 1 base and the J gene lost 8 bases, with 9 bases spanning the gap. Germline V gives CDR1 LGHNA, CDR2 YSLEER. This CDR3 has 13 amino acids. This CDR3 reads CASSQGPVDEQFF. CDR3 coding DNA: TGCGCCAGCAGCCAAGGACCGGTCGATGAGCAGTTCTTC.

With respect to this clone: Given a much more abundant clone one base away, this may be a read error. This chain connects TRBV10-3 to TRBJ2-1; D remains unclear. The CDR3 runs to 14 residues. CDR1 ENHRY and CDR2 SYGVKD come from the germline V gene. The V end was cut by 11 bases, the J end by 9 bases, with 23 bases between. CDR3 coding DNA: TGTGCCTCTAACTCGACCGCCGCTGTCGGTGAGCAGTTCTTC. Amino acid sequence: CASNSTAAVGEQFF.

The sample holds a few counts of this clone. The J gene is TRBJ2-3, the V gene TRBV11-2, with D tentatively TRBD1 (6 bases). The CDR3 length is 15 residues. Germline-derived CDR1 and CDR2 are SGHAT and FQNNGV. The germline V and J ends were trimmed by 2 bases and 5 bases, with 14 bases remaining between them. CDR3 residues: CASSLNRERGDTQYF. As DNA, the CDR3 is TGTGCCAGCAGCTTAAACAGGGAACGAGGAGATACGCAGTATTTT. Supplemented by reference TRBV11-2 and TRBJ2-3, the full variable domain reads EAGVAQSPRYKIIEKRQSVAFWCNPISGHATLYWYQQILGQGPKLLIQFQNNGVVDDSQLPKDRFSAERLKGVDSTLKIQPAKLEDSAVYLCASSLNRERGDTQYFGPGTRLTVL.